This TCR beta chain appears in the sequencing data of a study of immune evolution from preneoplasia to lung adenocarcinoma. Some clones are missing from TCRdb's copy, which holds only in-frame ones; the method was immunoSEQ multiplex PCR. The table lists around 6,600 clones, about 85% of them singletons. Per germline, CDR1 SGHRS and CDR2 YFSETQ. Trimming shortened V by 4 bases and J by 2 bases, and 6 bases separated the two germline ends. This CDR3 has 12 amino acids. The gene calls are TRBV5-1 and TRBJ1-2, with TRBD1 as a possible D gene (6 bases). The origin of this receptor is a person between 45 and 75 years old with lung adenocarcinoma. Source material: FFPE invasive lung adenocarcinoma tissue. CDR3 protein: CASSGGNYGYTF. CDR3 sequence (DNA): TGCGCCAGCAGCGGGGGCAACTATGGCTACACCTTC. Drawing the rest from reference TRBV5-1 and TRBJ1-2, the complete variable domain is KAGVTQTPRYLIKTRGQQVTLSCSPISGHRSVSWYQQTPGQGLQFLFEYFSETQRNKGNFPGRFSGRQFSNSRSEMNVSTLELGDSALYLCASSGGNYGYTFGSGTRLTVV.